The 27 T cell receptor beta chains listed next were all sequenced from one sample in a study of T cell clonotyping in hematopoietic cell transplantation. TCRdb keeps only in-frame clones here, not all; method: immunoSEQ multiplex PCR. In the table there are about 6,400 clones, approximately 88% of which are singletons. Sequencing used peripheral blood mononuclear cells, obtained 100 days after allogeneic stem cell transplant. These receptors were obtained from a male patient in his thirties or forties who had an allogeneic stem cell transplant from an unrelated donor, so the T cells may come from the graft donor. Some clones in this sample may be carry-over from other donors' samples.

This chain connects TRBV16 to TRBJ2-5; TRBD2 matches at 13 bases. Per the germline V gene, CDR1 is KGHSY and CDR2 is FQNENV. CDR3 length: 16 amino acids. Losses at the gene ends were 1 base for V and 5 bases for J; bases not matched to a gene: 4. The CDR3 DNA reads as TGTGCCAGCAGCCAATGGGGGACTAGCGGGACGGAGACCCAGTACTTC. This gives the protein CASSQWGTSGTETQYF.

The chain is built from TRBV7-9 and TRBJ2-7, with 9 bases lining up with TRBD1. V lost 4 bases and J lost 7; bases outside the gene matches: 8. CDR1 is SEHNR and CDR2 is FQNEAQ in the germline V gene (reference sequence). CDR3 length: 14 residues. CDR3 nucleotide sequence: TGTGCCAGCAGCTGGGACAGGGCCCAAAGGGAGCAGTACTTC. Its translation: CASSWDRAQREQYF.

J is TRBJ1-2 and V is TRBV2; D is uncertain. Trimming took 3 bases from V and 8 from J, leaving 4 bases between them. From germline, CDR1 is SNHLY and CDR2 FYNNEI. The CDR3 sequence is 10 residues long. CDR3: CASSEGGYTF. In DNA, the CDR3 is TGTGCCAGCAGTGAGGGAGGCTACACCTTC.

The rearrangement uses TRBV5-1 and TRBJ2-3; 7 bases fit TRBD2. The ends lost 4 bases at V and 0 bases at J; junction bases unmatched: 5. The CDR3 extends over 15 amino acids. Germline V gene sequence: CDR1 SGHRS, CDR2 YFSETQ. CDR3 amino acids: CASSTSSGSTDTQYF. The CDR3 DNA follows: TGCGCCAGCAGCACTTCTAGCGGTAGCACAGATACGCAGTATTTT.

The J gene is TRBJ1-6, the V gene TRBV25-1; D remains unclear. Trimming cost V 2 bases and J 7 bases, with 9 bases left between them. This CDR3 spans 14 amino acids. Germline V gene data show CDR1 as MGHDK and CDR2 as SYGVNS. CDR3 protein: CASSEERRNSPLHF. As DNA, the CDR3 is TGTGCCAGCAGTGAAGAACGGAGGAATTCACCCCTCCACTTT. Filled out from reference TRBV25-1 and TRBJ1-6, the complete variable domain reads EADIYQTPRYLVIGTGKKITLECSQTMGHDKMYWYQQDPGMELHLIHYSYGVNSTEKGDLSSESTVSRIRTEHFPLTLESARPSHTSQYLCASSEERRNSPLHFGNGTRLTVT.

The chain combines TRBV6-5 with TRBJ1-1, with D unresolved. The CDR3 contains 15 residues. CDR1 is MNHEY, CDR2 SVGAGI, per germline. Trimming pared 0 bases from V and 4 bases from J, leaving 12 bases between. The CDR3 spells CASSYSGHYVTEAFF. The CDR3 region has the DNA TGTGCCAGCAGTTACTCCGGCCATTATGTCACTGAAGCTTTCTTT.

The V call is TRBV7-9, the J call TRBJ2-5; D is unresolved. V gave up 2 bases and J gave up 5 bases, with 6 bases separating them. This CDR3 has 12 residues. The germline V gene has CDR1 SEHNR and CDR2 FQNEAQ (reference sequence). The CDR3 is CASSLLSETQYF. CDR3 in DNA: TGTGCCAGCAGCTTACTTTCTGAGACCCAGTACTTC.

The chain employs TRBV29-1 and TRBJ2-1; 7 positions agree with TRBD1. The CDR3 totals 13 residues. J was trimmed by 10 bases and V by 6 bases; bases with no gene match: 12. The germline CDR1 and CDR2 sequences are SQVTM and ANQGSEA. The CDR3, as DNA: TGCAGCGTCCTATTTACGGGACAGTGGGAGCAGTTCTTC. Amino acid sequence: CSVLFTGQWEQFF.

The chain is built from TRBV7-9 and TRBJ1-4; D remains ambiguous. CDR1 is SEHNR, CDR2 FQNEAQ, per germline (reference sequence). V gave up 1 base and J gave up 3 bases, with 6 bases separating them. CDR3 size: 14 residues. In DNA, the CDR3 is TGTGCCAGCAGCTTAGGGGGAGCTAATGAAAAACTGTTTTTT. It translates to CASSLGGANEKLFF.

The chain employs TRBV27 and TRBJ2-7, with unresolved D. Germline V gene sequence: CDR1 MNHEY, CDR2 SMNVEV (reference sequence). The V gene lost 7 bases and the J gene lost 1 base, with 8 bases spanning the gap. This CDR3 comprises 12 residues. The CDR3 here is CASISYSYEQYF. The CDR3 DNA reads TGTGCCAGCATTTCTTATTCCTACGAGCAGTACTTC.

A single count supports this clone. The chain is built from TRBV13 and TRBJ2-2, with 7 nucleotides matching TRBD2. J was trimmed by 4 bases and V by 3 bases; bases with no gene match: 5. CDR3 length: 15 amino acids. Germline assignment: CDR1 PRHDT and CDR2 FYEKMQ (reference sequence). The CDR3 here is CASSFPSGGTGELFF. CDR3 bases: TGTGCCAGCAGCTTCCCTAGCGGAGGCACCGGGGAGCTGTTTTTT.

The rearrangement joins TRBV5-8 to TRBJ1-1; possibly TRBD1 for D (6 bases). Germline values: CDR1 SGHTS, CDR2 YDEGEE. CDR3 length: 14 residues. V was trimmed by 3 bases and J by 12 bases, leaving 21 bases between them. The CDR3 DNA is TGTGCCAGCAGCTCCTATAATACCAGGGGAGGACCTTTCTTT. It encodes CASSSYNTRGGPFF.

This chain joins TRBV29-1 and TRBJ2-1; TRBD2 is a possible D gene (6 bases). The germline CDR1 and CDR2 sequences are SQVTM and ANQGSEA. Trimming shortened V by 2 bases and J by 10 bases, and 15 bases separated the two germline ends. CDR3 length: 13 residues. CDR3 region: CSVEYGSDGEQFF. The CDR3 DNA is TGCAGCGTTGAATACGGGAGTGATGGGGAGCAGTTCTTC.

This chain uses TRBV6-5 with TRBJ1-1, with D hard to call. Trimming shortened V by 0 bases and J by 4 bases, and 9 bases separated the two germline ends. The CDR3 is 14 residues long. Germline assignment: CDR1 MNHEY and CDR2 SVGAGI. CDR3 amino acids: CASSYSSVGTEAFF. In DNA, the CDR3 is TGTGCCAGCAGTTACTCATCCGTTGGCACTGAAGCTTTCTTT.

The V gene is TRBV2, the J gene TRBJ2-7, with 8 nucleotides matching TRBD1. The CDR3 is 10 amino acids. V lost 6 bases, J lost 9 bases, and 1 base stayed unmatched. Germline assignment: CDR1 SNHLY and CDR2 FYNNEI. This CDR3 is CASRTGVQYF. The CDR3 DNA reads as TGTGCCAGCAGGACAGGGGTGCAGTACTTC.

This chain connects TRBV28 to TRBJ1-6; D is ambiguous. The CDR3 extends over 12 amino acids. Germline loops: CDR1 MDHEN, CDR2 SYDVKM. Trimming cost V 7 bases and J 10 bases, with 11 bases left between them. The CDR3 bases are TGTGCCAGCACCTTGTTAGGGTCACCCCTCCACTTT. This gives the protein CASTLLGSPLHF.

This chain joins TRBV5-4 and TRBJ1-6; TRBD1 is a possible D gene (5 bases). The CDR3 sequence is 17 residues long. V was trimmed by 4 bases and J by 0 bases, leaving 14 bases between them. Per germline, CDR1 SGHNT and CDR2 YYREEE (reference sequence). The CDR3 loop reads CASSPGTASSYNSPLHF. CDR3 in DNA: TGTGCCAGCAGCCCCGGGACGGCGAGCTCCTATAATTCACCCCTCCACTTT.

The chain joins TRBV18 to TRBJ2-3, with D possibly matching TRBD2 (5 bases). This CDR3 has 17 amino acids. Germline-derived CDR1 and CDR2 are KGHSH and LQKENI. The V end lost 2 bases, the J end lost 3 bases, and 18 bases lay between the germline ends. CDR3 residues: CASSPERTIRLTDTQYF. The DNA for the CDR3 is TGTGCCAGCTCACCAGAGCGGACGATCCGCCTGACAGATACGCAGTATTTT.

This chain connects TRBV27 to TRBJ2-3; possibly TRBD2 for D (7 bases). The CDR3 consists of 15 residues. The V gene's germline CDR1 is MNHEY and CDR2 SMNVEV (reference sequence). The V gene lost 5 bases and the J gene lost 0 bases, with 12 bases spanning the gap. The chain's CDR3 is CASSPTGGSTDTQYF. The CDR3 bases are TGTGCCAGCAGTCCCACGGGGGGCAGCACAGATACGCAGTATTTT.

The chain carries TRBV9 and TRBJ2-3; 9 bases agree with TRBD2. V lost 3 bases and J lost 0; bases outside the gene matches: 5. The CDR3 spans 16 residues. Germline loops: CDR1 SGDLS, CDR2 YYNGEE. Written as DNA, the CDR3 is TGTGCCAGCAGCGCTTTCCTAGCGGGGAGCACAGATACGCAGTATTTT. The encoded protein is CASSAFLAGSTDTQYF.

This clone was recorded only once. V gene TRBV11-3 combines with J gene TRBJ2-2; D is undetermined. CDR1 is SGHNT and CDR2 is YENEEA in the germline V gene. The CDR3 has 13 amino acids. Deletions cut 5 bases from V and 6 bases from J, with 10 bases between. The CDR3 protein is CASSAPGAGELFF. The CDR3, as DNA: TGTGCCAGCAGCGCACCCGGTGCCGGGGAGCTGTTTTTT.

The gene calls are TRBV18 and TRBJ2-5; a weak D match, TRBD1 (6 bases). V lost 1 base and J 1 base, leaving 10 bases between the germline ends. Germline CDR1 is KGHSH and CDR2 is LQKENI. The CDR3 consists of 15 residues. CDR3 sequence reads: CASSPRQDSQETQYF. The CDR3 region has the DNA TGTGCCAGCTCACCACGTCAGGACAGCCAAGAGACCCAGTACTTC.

In the case of this clone: A junction end diverges from the germline sequence, so it may reflect a read error. J is TRBJ2-3 and V is TRBV7-7, with D possibly being TRBD2 (5 bases). Germline lookup yields CDR1 SSHAT and CDR2 FNYEAQ (reference sequence). The CDR3 runs to 13 residues. The CDR3 DNA is TGTGCCAGCAGCCTAGCAGTGCGTGATACGCAGTATTTT. As protein: CASSLAVRDTQYF.

The chain recombines TRBV28 with TRBJ1-2, with D uncertain. The V gene's germline CDR1 is MDHEN and CDR2 SYDVKM. Trimming pared 3 bases from V and 6 bases from J, leaving 8 bases between. CDR3 size: 12 residues. In DNA form, the CDR3 reads TGTGCCAGCAGTTTTAGGGCTCATGGCTACACCTTC. It codes for CASSFRAHGYTF.

CDR3 nucleotide sequence: TGTGCCTGGAGCAACTTCTATGGCTACACCTTC. Its protein is CAWSNFYGYTF. The rearrangement links TRBV30 to TRBJ1-2; D gene ambiguous. Trimming removed 3 bases from V and 4 bases from J, with 6 bases in between. The CDR3 spans 11 residues. Germline V CDR1 and CDR2: GTSNPN, SVGIG (reference sequence).

This clone was counted a single time. The V gene is TRBV5-1, the J gene TRBJ1-5; no definite D call. The germline V gene encodes CDR1 SGHRS and CDR2 YFSETQ. This CDR3 is 13 amino acids long. Between the trimmed V and J ends, which lost 0 bases and 4 bases, there was a span of 5 bases. As DNA, the CDR3 is TGCGCCAGCAGCTTGGGACAAAATCAGCCCCAGCATTTT. Protein product: CASSLGQNQPQHF.

The chain combines TRBV14 with TRBJ2-1, with TRBD2 identical over 11 bases. Germline V gene data show CDR1 as SGHDN and CDR2 as FVKESK. J gave up 4 bases and V 0 bases, and 8 bases lay outside the gene matches. The CDR3 spans 18 residues. Here the CDR3 reads CASSQDRKLAGAYNEQFF. The CDR3 coding sequence is TGTGCCAGCAGCCAAGATCGCAAACTAGCGGGGGCTTACAATGAGCAGTTCTTC. Complete variable domain (other parts from reference TRBV14 and TRBJ2-1): EAGVTQFPSHSVIEKGQTVTLRCDPISGHDNLYWYRRVMGKEIKFLLHFVKESKQDESGMPNNRFLAERTGGTYSTLKVQPAELEDSGVYFCASSQDRKLAGAYNEQFFGPGTRLTVL.